The 8 T cell receptor beta chains in this list originate from one sample, sequenced in a study of blood T cell repertoires in COVID-19. Assay used: immunoSEQ multiplex PCR; TCRdb lists only in-frame clones, some missing. The sample carries about 40,000 clones, around 87% recorded once. The specimen sequenced was peripheral blood. These receptors were collected from a woman aged 80 or older with active COVID-19.

This clone ranks as medium-sized. The chain combines TRBV27 with TRBJ2-3; D is unresolved. Germline V lookup: CDR1 MNHEY, CDR2 SMNVEV (reference sequence). V lost 2 bases and J 5 bases, leaving 8 bases between the germline ends. The CDR3 loop spans 13 amino acids. The CDR3 is CASSLVAEDTQYF. Written as DNA, the CDR3 is TGTGCCAGCAGTTTAGTAGCTGAAGATACGCAGTATTTT.

The V gene is TRBV10-3, the J gene TRBJ1-5; a weak D match, TRBD1 (5 bases). Germline V gives CDR1 ENHRY, CDR2 SYGVKD. Trimming left V 0 bases short and J 7 bases short, with 10 bases between. The CDR3 runs to 14 residues. DNA for the CDR3: TGTGCCATCAGTGAGTCGCCCAGGGAACAGCCCCAGCATTTT. Protein sequence: CAISESPREQPQHF.

J is TRBJ2-5 and V is TRBV27; 10 bases are a match to TRBD2. V lost 7 bases, J lost 3 bases, and 11 bases stayed unmatched. This CDR3 is 16 amino acids long. Looked up from germline, CDR1 is MNHEY and CDR2 is SMNVEV (reference sequence). CDR3 region: CASKILEAGGKETQYF. The CDR3 DNA is TGTGCCAGCAAAATCCTCGAAGCGGGGGGGAAAGAGACCCAGTACTTC.

V is TRBV11-2 and J is TRBJ2-1, with D maybe TRBD2 (7 bases). The CDR3 loop spans 16 amino acids. Trimming stripped 3 bases from V and 9 bases from J, with 21 bases between. The germline V gene has CDR1 SGHAT and CDR2 FQNNGV. The CDR3 reads CASSFNIFGGGGEQFF. The CDR3 region has the DNA TGTGCCAGCAGCTTTAATATATTCGGGGGAGGGGGTGAGCAGTTCTTC.

This chain links TRBV5-8 with TRBJ2-5; 12 nucleotides match TRBD2. CDR3 length: 17 residues. With V trimmed by 1 base and J by 5 bases, 9 bases remained unmatched. CDR1 and CDR2 from the germline V gene are SGHTS and YDEGEE. This chain's CDR3 is CASSLSPSGGGRETQYF. The CDR3 DNA is TGTGCCAGCAGCTTGTCTCCTAGCGGGGGGGGTCGGGAGACCCAGTACTTC.

The chain employs TRBV29-1 and TRBJ1-1; possible D gene TRBD1, 6 bases. This CDR3 contains 15 residues. Germline CDR1 SQVTM, CDR2 ANQGSEA. V lost 1 base to trimming and J lost 0 bases, with 12 bases between them. The CDR3 nucleotides read TGCAGCGTTGAAGTACAGGGCGTGGTGAACACTGAAGCTTTCTTT. Translation: CSVEVQGVVNTEAFF. Variable domain in full (rest from reference TRBV29-1 and TRBJ1-1): SAVISQKPSRDICQRGTSLTIQCQVDSQVTMMFWYRQQPGQSLTLIATANQGSEATYESGFVIDKFPISRPNLTFSTLTVSNMSPEDSSIYLCSVEVQGVVNTEAFFGQGTRLTVV.

The chain links TRBV10-2 to TRBJ2-1, with TRBD1 as a possible D gene (6 bases). The V gene's germline CDR1 is WSHSY and CDR2 SAAADI. The CDR3 extends over 14 amino acids. Trimming pared 2 bases from V and 2 bases from J, leaving 7 bases between. The CDR3 DNA reads as TGCGCCAGCAGTGAGGGGGGCCCCTACAATGAGCAGTTCTTC. It encodes CASSEGGPYNEQFF.

This clone was observed once. The rearrangement joins TRBV28 to TRBJ1-6; D gene ambiguous. Deletions cut 3 bases from V and 4 bases from J, with 13 bases between. The germline V gene has CDR1 MDHEN and CDR2 SYDVKM. CDR3 length: 16 amino acids. The CDR3 region has the DNA TGTGCCAGCAGTTTGGAGGGCGACGGGTATAATTCACCCCTCCACTTT. Protein: CASSLEGDGYNSPLHF.